This record looks at one T cell receptor beta chain sequence and its context. This receptor's antigen is unknown. Base qualities are not recorded, but no much larger clone differs from it by a single base. Samples from volunteer blood donors who had recovered from COVID-19 were contributed by a second Seattle source. Collaborating institutions collected whole blood in K2EDTA tubes following their own protocols. For TCRbeta analysis, collaborator samples were shipped as frozen whole blood, as isolated PBMCs, or as DNA extracted from either sample type. The sample belongs to a study of blood T cell repertoires in COVID-19 (TCRdb year 2020). For the study in its entirety: Samples from collaborators originated in the United States, Italy and Spain and spanned both the acute and convalescent phases of COVID-19. The prospective study material was composed of cDNA or gDNA derived from T cells, B-cell-depleted T cells, or PBMCs. Subjects who had been exposed to COVID-19, were actively infected with it, or had recovered from it provided the deeply sampled blood TCRbeta repertoires that made up the dataset. The repertoires were released in a freely available public database intended as a resource for research on the immune response to SARS-CoV-2. The samples were drawn from two sources: the first 160 participants of the ongoing ImmuneRACE study, and 950 to 1,500 subjects contributed by 6 global collaborators. Nearly every sample came with metadata listing a de-identified subject ID, COVID-19 status, age in years and sex. Where available, HLA class I and class II types were obtained from metadata supplied by the sample provider rather than from assay-based typing. General study outcomes and caveats: Clinical and demographic metadata were provided uncurated, with the amount varying by source and participant.

The immunoSEQ Assay, a bias-controlled multiplex PCR, was used to amplify TCRbeta CDR3 regions from genomic DNA. The published analysis was carried out like this. Within the assay, amplification of reference gene primers was used to estimate how many nucleated cells each sample contained. To quantify the absolute abundance of each unique TCRbeta CDR3 rearrangement, sequence reads were collapsed and filtered. Productive Simpson clonality was computed per sample as the square root of Simpson's diversity index over productive rearrangements. TCRdb provides this immuneACCESS table in a form limited to in-frame rearrangements. Some clones are lacking; in checked studies, under half of them reflect an unresolved V gene, and why the rest are absent is not known. The D gene and trimming were derived from the DNA, and the V and J assignments and clone size from that table. Here the sample has a few hundred thousand clones; roughly 88% occur a single time. About 2.2% of the sample rests with the top ten.

The germline V gene provides CDR1 SGHVS and CDR2 FQNEAQ. Compared with germline, V lacks 5 bases and J lacks 2 bases; bases without a gene match: 7. The CDR3, cysteine through phenylalanine, is 15 amino acids long. Just CDR3 DNA is preserved here, 45 bases in frame from base 1. The sequence joins TRBV7-8 to TRBJ2-3; 7 nucleotides in the junction match TRBD2. Material: peripheral blood. The TCR was taken from a man aged 30 to 39 who had recovered from COVID-19. The CDR3 protein is CASSILAGFTDTQYF. Read as DNA, the sequence is TGTGCCAGCAGCATCTTAGCGGGCTTCACAGATACGCAGTATTTT.